The sequence of this T cell receptor beta chain was determined in a study of blood T cell repertoires in COVID-19. Looking at the study overall: Samples taken during acute and convalescent COVID-19 were collected in the United States, Italy and Spain.

This table comes from immunoSEQ multiplex PCR, and its TCRdb copy is limited to in-frame clones, with some not included. The table lists 60,000 to 80,000 clones, roughly 92% of them singletons, with around 6% in the top ten. The sequenced sample consisted of peripheral blood. The source of this sequence is a human donor in a cohort sampled during active COVID-19.

The CDR3 sequence: CASSKTGQGGGETQYF. CDR3 DNA: TGTGCCAGCAGCAAAACGGGACAGGGCGGCGGAGAGACCCAGTACTTC. The chain couples TRBV9 to TRBJ2-5; the match to TRBD1 covers 9 bases. Germline-derived CDR1 and CDR2 are SGDLS and YYNGEE. This CDR3 is 16 amino acids long. V dropped 4 bases and J dropped 4; count of bases not matched to a gene: 11.